A selection of T cell receptor beta chains follows, all from one sample in a study of post-analysis software for immune sequencing data. TCRdb ran MiXCR on the PCR reads and lists one entry per CDR3 protein. The sample comprises around 770,000 distinct CDR3 sequences, 40% to 55% of which are singletons, and roughly 4.5% rests with the top ten. Sequenced input: blood. The receptors were gathered from a girl aged 5-17 years with multiple sclerosis. Each CDR3 is given without its conserved first and last residue. Fields, in order: J gene, clone size, V gene, CDR3 protein. The size entry is marked missing in some rows and otherwise reads once, few, many or a size class.

TRBJ2-7 | once | TRBV5-5 | ASSRIQGPSSYEQY
TRBJ1-4 | - | TRBV5-1 | ASSRDRAGSEKLF
TRBJ2-1 | few | TRBV20-1 | SARDSRLAGYNEQF
TRBJ2-1 | few | TRBV28 | ASSSPGALYNEQF
TRBJ2-1 | - | TRBV5-1 | ASSLAGLVYNEQF
TRBJ2-5 | - | TRBV11-2 | ASSSLMGVRAQY
TRBJ1-2 | few | TRBV20-1 | SARMGQGTRNGYT
TRBJ2-7 | - | TRBV20-1 | SARDETGPHEQY
TRBJ2-7 | - | TRBV7-2 | ASSLGVGRAGEQY
TRBJ2-7 | few | TRBV20-1 | SARVWGTYEQY
TRBJ2-5 | - | TRBV7-2 | ASSLSDGRGETQY